Below are 19 T cell receptor beta chains sequenced from a single sample in a study of T cell responses to AZD1222 COVID-19 vaccine. The assay was immunoSEQ multiplex PCR, and TCRdb's table has in-frame clones only and misses some. The data show 90,000 to 130,000 clones, 70% to 90% seen once. The specimen comprised peripheral blood, sampled on day 0 of AZD1222 vaccination. The source is an adult in good health.

The V call is TRBV5-6, the J call TRBJ2-7; D may be TRBD2 (5 bases). The V end lost 0 bases, the J end lost 3 bases, and 13 bases lay between the germline ends. The germline CDR1 and CDR2 sequences are SGHDT and YYEEEE. The CDR3 runs to 15 residues. CDR3: CASSLVEAVLYEQYF. The CDR3 region has the DNA TGTGCCAGCAGCTTGGTGGAGGCGGTGCTCTACGAGCAGTACTTC.

The V call is TRBV18, the J call TRBJ2-1; TRBD1 might be the D (6 bases). The germline V gene encodes CDR1 KGHSH and CDR2 LQKENI. The length of the CDR3 is 15 residues. V was trimmed by 1 base and J by 4 bases, leaving 11 bases between them. CDR3 sequence (DNA): TGTGCCAGCTCACCACAGACAGGAGCATACAATGAGCAGTTCTTC. This codes for CASSPQTGAYNEQFF.

J is TRBJ1-1 and V is TRBV7-9; TRBD1 matches 7 bases. Germline V CDR1 and CDR2: SEHNR, FQNEAQ (reference sequence). This CDR3 is built from 15 residues. V shed 1 base, J shed 5 bases, and the junction held 7 bases outside the gene matches. The CDR3 DNA follows: TGTGCCAGCAGCTTAGTATGGCAGGGGGAAACTGAAGCTTTCTTT. Translating it yields CASSLVWQGETEAFF.

The chain uses TRBV11-1 and TRBJ2-1, with 7 bases lining up with TRBD1. The CDR3 is 15 amino acids. Germline V gene lookup returns CDR1 SGHAT and CDR2 FQDESV (reference sequence). The V segment lost 5 bases and the J segment 5 bases; nucleotides outside the gene matches: 9. CDR3 DNA: TGTGCCAGCAGCCCCCTCGACAGGGCCGACAATGAGCAGTTCTTC. Encoded protein: CASSPLDRADNEQFF.

The gene calls are TRBV28 and TRBJ1-1; 7 bases line up with TRBD1. J gave up 1 base and V 6 bases, and 5 bases lay outside the gene matches. Germline V lookup: CDR1 MDHEN, CDR2 SYDVKM. The CDR3 contains 14 residues. The DNA of the CDR3 is TGTGCCAGCAGGACCAGACAGGGGAACACTGAAGCTTTCTTT. The encoded protein is CASRTRQGNTEAFF.

The CDR3 loop is CASSLDGLRSYEQYF. The CDR3 DNA reads TGTGCCAGCAGCTTAGATGGACTCCGCTCCTACGAGCAGTACTTC. The chain couples TRBV7-9 to TRBJ2-7, with TRBD2 as a possible D gene (5 bases). This CDR3 is 15 amino acids long. Trimming cost V 1 base and J 0 bases, with 10 bases left between them. The germline CDR1 and CDR2 sequences are SEHNR and FQNEAQ (reference sequence).

This clone was picked up one time. J is TRBJ1-3 and V is TRBV7-3; maybe TRBD1 (6 bases). The germline V gene has CDR1 SGHTA and CDR2 FQGTGA. V was cut by 1 base and J by 1 base, with 11 bases left in between. The length of the CDR3 is 16 residues. The CDR3 nucleotides are TGTGCCAGCAGCTTAAGGGGGGGGCCTTCTGGAAACACCATATATTTT. Its protein product is CASSLRGGPSGNTIYF.

The CDR3 sequence is CASSYASGRGIEQFF. CDR3 DNA: TGTGCCAGCAGTTACGCTAGCGGGAGAGGGATTGAGCAGTTCTTC. The gene calls are TRBV6-6 and TRBJ2-1; 10 positions agree with TRBD2. The CDR3 sequence is 15 residues long. In germline, CDR1 is MNHNY, CDR2 SVGAGI (reference sequence). With 2 bases clipped from V and 9 bases from J, the junction kept 7 bases outside the gene matches.

The chain joins TRBV19 to TRBJ1-2, with D perhaps matching TRBD1 (6 bases). Germline assignment: CDR1 LNHDA and CDR2 SQIVND (reference sequence). V was shortened by 4 bases and J by 4 bases, with 10 bases between the two germline ends. The CDR3 covers 13 residues. This CDR3 reads CASSNRVGYGYTF. The DNA for the CDR3 is TGTGCCAGTAGTAACAGGGTTGGCTATGGCTACACCTTC.

This clone was counted once. V and J are TRBV28 and TRBJ2-3; D gene unclear. The CDR3 length is 13 residues. V dropped 2 bases and J dropped 1 base, with 4 bases sitting between them. The germline V gene has CDR1 MDHEN and CDR2 SYDVKM. For the CDR3, the DNA is TGTGCCAGCAGTTTAGGCGGCACAGATACGCAGTATTTT. Protein: CASSLGGTDTQYF.

A few counts support this clone. This rearrangement joins TRBV19 to TRBJ2-7; 14 nucleotides line up with TRBD2. Germline V lookup: CDR1 LNHDA, CDR2 SQIVND (reference sequence). The CDR3 consists of 18 residues. With V trimmed by 5 bases and J by 4 bases, 13 bases remained unmatched. This CDR3 reads CASSPGGLAGAFSYEQYF. The CDR3 DNA is TGTGCCAGTAGTCCCGGGGGACTAGCGGGGGCCTTTTCGTACGAGCAGTACTTC.

The V and J genes are TRBV19 and TRBJ1-5, with 7 bases aligning to TRBD1. Trimming took 5 bases from V and 3 from J; bases not matched to a gene: 7. CDR1 and CDR2 (germline): LNHDA, SQIVND (reference sequence). The CDR3 is 15 residues long. In DNA, the CDR3 is TGTGCCAGTAGTTCCGGGACAGTGAACAATCAGCCCCAGCATTTT. This encodes CASSSGTVNNQPQHF.

The rearrangement uses TRBV27 and TRBJ2-7; TRBD1 matches 7 bases. V gave up 4 bases and J gave up 2 bases; unmatched junction bases: 5. CDR1 and CDR2 (germline): MNHEY, SMNVEV (reference sequence). The CDR3 is 14 residues long. The CDR3 region has the DNA TGTGCCAGCAGTTCTCCGGGACAGACCTACGAGCAGTACTTC. Its translation is CASSSPGQTYEQYF.

The chain employs TRBV12-3 or TRBV12-4 and TRBJ1-2; D unclear. CDR3 size: 12 residues. The V gene lost 7 bases and the J gene lost 5 bases, with 11 bases spanning the gap. The CDR3, as DNA: TGTGCCAGCATGGGGTTAGGGTATGGCTACACCTTC. Amino acid sequence: CASMGLGYGYTF.

The chain uses TRBV27 and TRBJ2-7; D possibly corresponds to TRBD1 (5 bases). The ends were cut back, 5 bases at V and 3 bases at J, with 14 bases in the middle. Germline values: CDR1 MNHEY, CDR2 SMNVEV (reference sequence). There are 14 residues in the CDR3. The chain's CDR3 is CASSLRYQGYEQYF. The CDR3 DNA sequence: TGTGCCAGCAGTCTAAGGTACCAGGGCTACGAGCAGTACTTC.

As DNA, the CDR3 is TGTGCCAGCAGTTTTTATAGGGGGGGAGGGGGCGCGGTCTATGGCTACACCTTC. This translates into CASSFYRGGGGAVYGYTF. This chain uses TRBV27 with TRBJ1-2; TRBD1 agrees at 7 bases. V was clipped by 3 bases and J by 4 bases; unmatched bases: 17. The germline V gene has CDR1 MNHEY and CDR2 SMNVEV (reference sequence). The CDR3 runs to 18 residues.

The V and J genes are TRBV14 and TRBJ2-2, with TRBD1 matching over 9 bases. V dropped 6 bases and J dropped 4; count of bases not matched to a gene: 15. The CDR3 consists of 18 residues. Germline V gene data show CDR1 as SGHDN and CDR2 as FVKESK. The CDR3 DNA reads as TGTGCCAGCAGTGAAGAGGGGGTGGGACAGGGCGGCACCGGGGAGCTGTTTTTT. Translating it yields CASSEEGVGQGGTGELFF.

This clone has just a few counts. The chain uses TRBV24-1 and TRBJ2-7; the D gene is possibly TRBD1 (6 bases). V was cut by 12 bases and J by 5 bases, with 13 bases left in between. CDR1 is KGHDR, CDR2 SFDVKD, per germline. The length of the CDR3 is 11 residues. The CDR3: CASFHRDEQYF. As DNA, the CDR3 is TGTGCCTCCTTTCACAGGGACGAGCAGTACTTC.

This chain connects TRBV6-4 to TRBJ2-3; tentatively, D is TRBD2 (6 bases). The CDR3 sequence is 12 residues long. Germline CDR1 MRHNA, CDR2 SNTAGT. The V end lost 5 bases, the J end lost 7 bases, and 10 bases lay between the germline ends. CDR3 nucleotides: TGTGCCAGCAGTCCCGGCGGGAATACGCAGTATTTT. This codes for CASSPGGNTQYF.